Presented here are 21 T cell receptor beta chains from one specimen sequenced in a study of blood T cell repertoires in COVID-19. Produced via immunoSEQ multiplex PCR; TCRdb's table is partial and in-frame only. The sample shows over 60,000 clones, roughly 90% of them seen only once. Sequences were obtained from peripheral blood. The receptor set was obtained from a man in his 70s with active or convalescent COVID-19.

This chain uses TRBV5-6 with TRBJ2-5, with TRBD1 as a possible D gene (6 bases). Germline CDR1 and CDR2: SGHDT and YYEEEE. V lost 3 bases to trimming and J lost 4 bases, with 10 bases between them. This CDR3 spans 13 amino acids. CDR3 nucleotide sequence: TGTGCCAGCAGCTCGACGGACAGAGAGACCCAGTACTTC. Translation gives CASSSTDRETQYF.

Details on this clone: This same CDR3 is encoded by further DNA sequences in the sample. This chain links TRBV4-1 with TRBJ2-1; 11 bases map to TRBD2. Germline CDR1 and CDR2: MGHRA and YSYEKL. V trimming: 1 base; J trimming: 3 bases; junction bases outside the gene matches: 2. This CDR3 has 16 amino acids. CDR3 bases: TGCGCCAGCAGCCAAGGAACTAGCGGGGGCTACAATGAGCAGTTCTTC. It yields the protein CASSQGTSGGYNEQFF.

This clone was counted ten times or more. V and J are TRBV6-5 and TRBJ2-3, with TRBD1 identical over 7 bases. The CDR3 runs to 13 residues. With V trimmed by 6 bases and J by 12 bases, 12 bases remained unmatched. Per the germline V gene, CDR1 is MNHEY and CDR2 is SVGAGI. The CDR3 here is CASSRTQGFGQYF. CDR3 nucleotide sequence: TGTGCCAGCAGCCGTACACAGGGGTTTGGTCAGTATTTT.

The CDR3 loop is CASSPSGSFYEQYF. In nucleotides, the CDR3 is TGTGCCAGCAGCCCTTCGGGATCCTTCTACGAGCAGTACTTC. V usage is TRBV28 and J usage is TRBJ2-7, with D tentatively TRBD2 (5 bases). This CDR3 has 14 amino acids. V shed 6 bases and J shed 3 bases, with 15 bases lying between them. Per the germline V gene, CDR1 is MDHEN and CDR2 is SYDVKM.

The J gene is TRBJ1-5, the V gene TRBV19; weak D call: TRBD1 (5 bases). CDR1 and CDR2 from the germline V gene are LNHDA and SQIVND (reference sequence). Trimming took 1 base from V and 7 from J, leaving 8 bases between them. The length of the CDR3 is 13 residues. In nucleotides, the CDR3 is TGTGCCAGTAGTATAGGGGGCTGGCAGCCCCAGCATTTT. This sequence encodes CASSIGGWQPQHF. The full variable domain, its missing parts supplied by reference TRBV19 and TRBJ1-5, is DGGITQSPKYLFRKEGQNVTLSCEQNLNHDAMYWYRQDPGQGLRLIYYSQIVNDFQKGDIAEGYSVSREKKESFPLTVTSAQKNPTAFYLCASSIGGWQPQHFGDGTRLSIL.

This sequence joins TRBV30 and TRBJ2-5, with TRBD1 matching over 8 bases. This CDR3 has 13 residues. The V gene end was trimmed by 2 bases and the J gene end by 5 bases; junction bases not matched to a gene: 4. The germline V gene has CDR1 GTSNPN and CDR2 SVGIG (reference sequence). CDR3 bases: TGTGCCTGGAGTCCAGGGGGCGTGGAGACCCAGTACTTC. Protein: CAWSPGGVETQYF. Full variable domain (rest looked up from reference TRBV30 and TRBJ2-5): SQTIHQWPATLVQPVGSPLSLECTVEGTSNPNLYWYRQAAGRGLQLLFYSVGIGQISSEVPQNLSASRPQDRQFILSSKKLLLSDSGFYLCAWSPGGVETQYFGPGTRLLVL.

The V and J genes are TRBV11-2 and TRBJ1-3, with 7 bases identical to TRBD1. The germline V gene has CDR1 SGHAT and CDR2 FQNNGV. Trimming removed 3 bases from V and 0 bases from J; junction bases left unmatched: 2. CDR3 size: 15 residues. The CDR3 sequence is CASSFRDSSGNTIYF. Here the CDR3 DNA reads TGTGCCAGCAGCTTCCGGGACAGCTCTGGAAACACCATATATTTT.

In DNA form, the CDR3 reads TGTGCCAGCAGTCTACTCGGGGGACTAGCGATTCACACCGGGGAGCTGTTTTTT. This encodes CASSLLGGLAIHTGELFF. This chain joins TRBV6-2 or TRBV6-3 and TRBJ2-2; 10 bases match TRBD2. CDR1 MNHEY and CDR2 SVGEGT come from the germline V gene. The CDR3 has 18 residues. V was clipped by 5 bases and J by 3 bases; unmatched bases: 12.

The J gene is TRBJ1-1, the V gene TRBV6-1; D gene unclear. With 3 bases removed from V and 10 bases from J, the gap between germline ends came to 6 bases. Germline CDR1 reads MNHNS; CDR2 reads SASEGT. The CDR3 contains 10 residues. This chain's CDR3 is CASSDWAAFF. DNA of the CDR3: TGTGCCAGCAGTGATTGGGCAGCTTTCTTT.

The chain joins TRBV18 to TRBJ1-1; 8 nucleotides line up with TRBD1. V shed 2 bases, J shed 2 bases, and the junction held 7 bases outside the gene matches. The CDR3 extends over 16 amino acids. From germline, CDR1 is KGHSH and CDR2 LQKENI. The CDR3 bases are TGTGCCAGCTCACCAATCGGGACAGGCTCAAACACTGAAGCTTTCTTT. Translating it yields CASSPIGTGSNTEAFF.

CDR3 nucleotide sequence: TGTGCCAGCAGCCTACGACTAGCGGGAGTGGGAGAGCAGTTCTTC. Translation gives CASSLRLAGVGEQFF. The chain links TRBV3-1 (or the pseudogene TRBV3-2) to TRBJ2-1; 12 bases match TRBD2. The CDR3 spans 15 residues. Germline V gene data show CDR1 as LGHDT and CDR2 as YNNKEL (reference sequence). V dropped 4 bases and J dropped 10; count of bases not matched to a gene: 8.

This clone was found once. The V gene is TRBV5-6, the J gene TRBJ1-6, with D possibly matching TRBD1 (6 bases). The CDR3 is 14 amino acids. V lost 4 bases to trimming and J lost 6 bases, with 11 bases between them. The germline CDR1 and CDR2 sequences are SGHDT and YYEEEE. Here the CDR3 reads CASSAGTPNSPLHF. In nucleotides, the CDR3 is TGTGCCAGCAGCGCCGGGACACCTAATTCACCCCTCCACTTT.

The chain is built from TRBV30 and TRBJ2-7; the match to TRBD1 covers 9 bases. Germline V gene sequence: CDR1 GTSNPN, CDR2 SVGIG (reference sequence). J was trimmed by 3 bases and V by 3 bases; bases with no gene match: 6. The CDR3 is 14 amino acids. The CDR3 loop reads CAWSVGGQGYEQYF. The CDR3 region has the DNA TGTGCCTGGAGCGTAGGGGGACAGGGCTACGAGCAGTACTTC.

V is TRBV6-1 and J is TRBJ1-5, with D possibly TRBD1 on 6 matching bases. CDR1 and CDR2 (germline): MNHNS, SASEGT. The CDR3 has 16 residues. V dropped 2 bases and J dropped 0 bases, with 11 bases sitting between them. The DNA of the CDR3 is TGTGCCAGCAGTGAAAGGCGGACAGATAGCAATCAGCCCCAGCATTTT. Translated: CASSERRTDSNQPQHF.

There are a few counts of this clone. V gene TRBV14 combines with J gene TRBJ1-3; no clear D. The CDR3 extends over 16 amino acids. Looked up from germline, CDR1 is SGHDN and CDR2 is FVKESK. Trimming pared 1 base from V and 2 bases from J, leaving 12 bases between. CDR3 coding DNA: TGTGCCAGCAGCCAAGTATCGGGGTTTCCTGGAAACACCATATATTTT. It yields the protein CASSQVSGFPGNTIYF.

The rearrangement joins TRBV10-2 to TRBJ1-6, with a weak D call TRBD1 (6 bases). The V gene lost 0 bases and the J gene lost 4 bases, with 7 bases spanning the gap. Germline V gene data show CDR1 as WSHSY and CDR2 as SAAADI. This CDR3 is built from 15 residues. The CDR3 bases are TGCGCCAGCAGTGAGTCAGGGGGATATAATTCACCCCTCCACTTT. Translating it yields CASSESGGYNSPLHF.

The chain recombines TRBV18 with TRBJ1-6; D is perhaps TRBD1 (5 bases). This CDR3 is 16 amino acids long. Trimming cost V 2 bases and J 9 bases, with 17 bases left between them. Germline V gene sequence: CDR1 KGHSH, CDR2 LQKENI. The CDR3 here is CASSPGQGRSSSPLHF. CDR3 nucleotide sequence: TGTGCCAGCTCACCAGGTCAGGGCCGGTCAAGTTCACCCCTCCACTTT.

The chain carries TRBV11-2 and TRBJ1-2, with unresolved D. The CDR3 is 14 residues long. The germline gives CDR1 SGHAT, CDR2 FQNNGV. Between the trimmed V and J ends, which lost 0 bases and 7 bases, there was a span of 12 bases. CDR3 loop: CASSLESSDIGYTF. The CDR3 DNA follows: TGTGCCAGCAGCTTAGAGTCGTCAGACATTGGCTACACCTTC.

The V gene is TRBV6-5, the J gene TRBJ1-4; D not resolved. V lost 8 bases, J lost 5 bases, and 12 bases lay in between. The CDR3 covers 13 residues. Germline assignment: CDR1 MNHEY and CDR2 SVGAGI. The CDR3 reads CASSGEENEKLFF. As DNA, the CDR3 is TGTGCCAGCTCGGGTGAGGAAAATGAAAAACTGTTTTTT.

The table lists this clone with a few counts. The chain couples TRBV29-1 to TRBJ2-7; the D is unclear. Germline-derived CDR1 and CDR2 are SQVTM and ANQGSEA. The CDR3 loop spans 13 amino acids. The V and J ends lost 4 bases and 3 bases respectively, with 13 bases between them. This CDR3 reads CSVGSTPGYEQYF. The CDR3 nucleotides read TGCAGCGTTGGCAGTACTCCGGGCTACGAGCAGTACTTC.

This clone was seen a few times. The chain couples TRBV7-8 to TRBJ1-5; D is uncertain. Trimming removed 0 bases from V and 5 bases from J, with 8 bases in between. This CDR3 has 14 residues. The V gene's germline CDR1 is SGHVS and CDR2 FQNEAQ. The CDR3 DNA reads TGTGCCAGCAGCTTAGCGTCCGGGTATCAGCCCCAGCATTTT. It yields the protein CASSLASGYQPQHF. The full variable domain, rest sourced from reference TRBV7-8 and TRBJ1-5, is GAGVSQSPRYKVAKRGQDVALRCDPISGHVSLFWYQQALGQGPEFLTYFQNEAQLDKSGLPSDRFFAERPEGSVSTLKIQRTQQEDSAVYLCASSLASGYQPQHFGDGTRLSIL.